This entry lists 8 T cell receptor beta chains sequenced from one sample in a study of T cells expressing NK-cell markers. TCRdb reprocessed the 5' RACE reads, keeping one entry per CDR3 protein, no DNA. This table lists roughly 23,000 distinct CDR3 sequences. Sequencing was done on a sample of blood T cells: a sorted CD56 or NKG2C T cell subset, CD4+ or CD8+ T cells, or bulk PBMC T cells (not recorded which). Source of these receptors: a man aged 18 to 69 in good health.

The rearrangement links TRBV9 to TRBJ1-1; TCRdb lists TRBD1, though no DNA is available to test this call. The CDR3 runs 13 residues. Germline CDR1 reads SGDLS; CDR2 reads YYNGEE. This CDR3 is CASSVALGDDAFF.

The chain is built from TRBV11-3 and TRBJ2-1; TCRdb outputs TRBD2, but without DNA this stays unchecked. Germline V gives CDR1 SGHNT, CDR2 YENEEA. CDR3 length: 16 residues. The CDR3 is CASSSRTSGNHNEQFF. The whole variable domain, filled in from reference TRBV11-3 and TRBJ2-1, reads EAGVVQSPRYKIIEKKQPVAFWCNPISGHNTLYWYLQNLGQGPELLIRYENEEAVDDSQLPKDRFSAERLKGVDSTLKIQPAELGDSAVYLCASSSRTSGNHNEQFFGPGTRLTVL.

The V call is TRBV12-3 or TRBV12-4, the J call TRBJ2-1; TCRdb picks TRBD1, but there is no DNA to check that call. CDR3 length equals 17 residues. CDR3 sequence reads: CASSFQLSGGKYNEQFF.

Here the CDR3 reads CSAFTGGDADTQYF. The chain is built from TRBV20-1 and TRBJ2-3; TCRdb's D call of TRBD1 is untestable without DNA. The CDR3 has 14 amino acids. Per germline, CDR1 DFQATT and CDR2 SNEGSKA (reference sequence).

This chain joins TRBV7-6 and TRBJ2-5; TCRdb proposes TRBD2, but this gene call is untestable without DNA. The germline V gene encodes CDR1 SGHVS and CDR2 FNYEAQ. This CDR3 is built from 16 residues. The CDR3 loop reads CASSQTGPTTGETQYF.

The rearrangement uses TRBV20-1 and TRBJ2-7; absent DNA, TCRdb's TRBD2 call cannot be checked. The germline CDR1 and CDR2 sequences are DFQATT and SNEGSKA (reference sequence). The CDR3 is 14 residues long. The CDR3 here is CSANRPELEGEQYF.

This chain links TRBV28 with TRBJ2-5; TCRdb gives TRBD2 as the D gene, but with no DNA this cannot be confirmed. Germline loops: CDR1 MDHEN, CDR2 SYDVKM. The CDR3 loop spans 13 amino acids. The CDR3 reads CASSFSGVETQYF.

The chain joins TRBV6-1 to TRBJ1-2; TCRdb picks TRBD1, but there is no DNA to check that call. Germline CDR1 is MNHNS and CDR2 is SASEGT. The length of the CDR3 is 18 residues. CDR3 protein: CASSEPRVGSPANYGYTF.